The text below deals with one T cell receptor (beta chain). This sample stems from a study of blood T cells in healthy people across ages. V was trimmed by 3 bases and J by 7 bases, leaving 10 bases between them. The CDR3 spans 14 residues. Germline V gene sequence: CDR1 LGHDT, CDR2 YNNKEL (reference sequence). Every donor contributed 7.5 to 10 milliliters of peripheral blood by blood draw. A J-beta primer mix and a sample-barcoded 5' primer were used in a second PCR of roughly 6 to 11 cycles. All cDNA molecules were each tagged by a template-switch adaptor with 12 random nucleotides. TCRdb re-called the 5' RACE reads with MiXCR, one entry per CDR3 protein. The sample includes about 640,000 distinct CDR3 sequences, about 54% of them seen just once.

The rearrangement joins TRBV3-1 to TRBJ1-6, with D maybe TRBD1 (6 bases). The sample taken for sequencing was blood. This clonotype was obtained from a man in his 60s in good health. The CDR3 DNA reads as TGTGCCAGCAGCCACCGGACAGAGAATTCACCCCTCCACTTT. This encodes CASSHRTENSPLHF.